One and the same sample provided the 11 T cell receptor beta chains below, sequenced in a study of cytomegalovirus exposure and HLA in healthy donors. The PCR was carried out with 60 Vbeta primers and 13 Jbeta primers. Repertoires were generated with immunoSEQ multiplex PCR, while TCRdb's copy carries only in-frame clones and drops some. The table shows roughly 100,000 clones, with roughly two thirds occurring only once. Sequencing was performed on PBMCs. These receptors were taken from a man aged 30 to 39 in good health and CMV-seronegative.

The chain uses TRBV5-8 and TRBJ2-1, with TRBD1 matching over 7 bases. The CDR3 consists of 15 residues. V lost 1 base, J lost 7 bases, and 8 bases stayed unmatched. The germline V gene encodes CDR1 SGHTS and CDR2 YDEGEE. For the CDR3, the DNA is TGTGCCAGCAGCTTGCAAGGGGGCGCAAGGAATGAGCAGTTCTTC. This codes for CASSLQGGARNEQFF.

This clone was seen more than once but under ten times. The chain is built from TRBV18 and TRBJ1-1, with 9 bases aligning to TRBD1. Germline V gene data show CDR1 as KGHSH and CDR2 as LQKENI. J lost 6 bases, V lost 2 bases, and 7 bases had no gene match. The CDR3 sequence is 15 residues long. DNA for the CDR3: TGTGCCAGCTCACCAAACACAGGGGGCCTCCCTGAAGCTTTCTTT. Protein product: CASSPNTGGLPEAFF.

The chain joins TRBV29-1 to TRBJ2-5, with D perhaps matching TRBD1 (6 bases). V was trimmed by 3 bases and J by 4 bases, leaving 12 bases between them. CDR1 and CDR2 from the germline V gene are SQVTM and ANQGSEA. The CDR3 runs 13 residues. This CDR3 is CSVEKQGRETQYF. CDR3 coding DNA: TGCAGCGTTGAGAAACAGGGTAGAGAGACCCAGTACTTC. Together with reference TRBV29-1 and TRBJ2-5, the CDR3 gives the full variable domain: SAVISQKPSRDICQRGTSLTIQCQVDSQVTMMFWYRQQPGQSLTLIATANQGSEATYESGFVIDKFPISRPNLTFSTLTVSNMSPEDSSIYLCSVEKQGRETQYFGPGTRLLVL.

The V call is TRBV28, the J call TRBJ1-5; D is possibly TRBD1 (6 bases). The CDR3 runs 14 residues. CDR1 is MDHEN, CDR2 SYDVKM, per germline. Trimming stripped 6 bases from V and 7 bases from J, with 16 bases between. This CDR3 is CASSPSHREQPQHF. The DNA of the CDR3 is TGTGCCAGCAGCCCCTCCCACAGGGAACAGCCCCAGCATTTT.

The V and J genes are TRBV7-2 and TRBJ1-2, with D possibly being TRBD1 (6 bases). Per the germline V gene, CDR1 is SGHTA and CDR2 is FQGNSA. There are 13 residues in the CDR3. Trimming pared 5 bases from V and 8 bases from J, leaving 15 bases between. The CDR3 coding sequence is TGTGCCAGCAGCCCACAGGGATTCGAGGGCTACACCTTC. Amino acid sequence: CASSPQGFEGYTF.

The chain uses TRBV4-3 and TRBJ2-5; 9 bases match TRBD2. The J call may be faulty, since TRBJ2-7 better matches the DNA end. This CDR3 spans 16 amino acids. The V gene's germline CDR1 is LGHNA and CDR2 YSLEER. The CDR3: CASSQDPSGNSYEQYF. CDR3 nucleotides: TGCGCCAGCAGCCAAGACCCTAGCGGGAACTCCTACGAGCAGTACTTC.

The V and J genes are TRBV19 and TRBJ2-7; the match to TRBD1 covers 7 bases. Per the germline V gene, CDR1 is LNHDA and CDR2 is SQIVND (reference sequence). V was clipped by 9 bases and J by 4 bases; unmatched bases: 6. The CDR3 covers 12 residues. CDR3 sequence reads: CASKTGSYEQYF. The CDR3 DNA sequence: TGTGCCAGCAAGACAGGGTCGTACGAGCAGTACTTC.

The rearrangement uses TRBV13 and TRBJ2-5, with no clear D. There are 15 residues in the CDR3. Trimming took 4 bases from V and 2 from J, leaving 14 bases between them. Germline V gene data show CDR1 as PRHDT and CDR2 as FYEKMQ (reference sequence). For the CDR3, the DNA is TGTGCCAGCAGCTACAACGGCGGCCCGCAAGAGACCCAGTACTTC. As protein: CASSYNGGPQETQYF.

This clone has only a few counts. The V gene is TRBV5-1, the J gene TRBJ2-5, with D perhaps TRBD2 (6 bases). V was cut by 3 bases and J by 5 bases, with 14 bases left in between. The CDR3 is made up of 14 amino acids. Germline lookup yields CDR1 SGHRS and CDR2 YFSETQ. For the CDR3, the DNA is TGCGCCAGCAGCTCCCTTGGAGGGCAGGAGACCCAGTACTTC. It is translated as CASSSLGGQETQYF.

The count of this clone is one. This chain uses TRBV5-1 with TRBJ2-2; 14 bases map to TRBD2. Germline CDR1 SGHRS, CDR2 YFSETQ. Germline trimming cut 4 bases from V and 0 bases from J; bases unmatched to any gene: 11. The CDR3 totals 20 residues. The CDR3 region has the DNA TGCGCCAGCAGCCCCCGTCCGGGACTAGCGGGAGACGCGAACACCGGGGAGCTGTTTTTT. As protein: CASSPRPGLAGDANTGELFF. Full variable domain (remainder filled in from reference TRBV5-1 and TRBJ2-2): KAGVTQTPRYLIKTRGQQVTLSCSPISGHRSVSWYQQTPGQGLQFLFEYFSETQRNKGNFPGRFSGRQFSNSRSEMNVSTLELGDSALYLCASSPRPGLAGDANTGELFFGEGSRLTVL.

The V and J genes are TRBV4-2 and TRBJ2-1, with 10 bases aligning to TRBD2. V trimming: 0 bases; J trimming: 8 bases; junction bases outside the gene matches: 10. This CDR3 comprises 17 residues. Germline-derived CDR1 and CDR2 are LGHNA and YNFKEQ. In DNA form, the CDR3 reads TGTGCCAGCAGCCAAGAGTGGTACACTAGCGGGATACATGAGCAGTTCTTC. Translated: CASSQEWYTSGIHEQFF.